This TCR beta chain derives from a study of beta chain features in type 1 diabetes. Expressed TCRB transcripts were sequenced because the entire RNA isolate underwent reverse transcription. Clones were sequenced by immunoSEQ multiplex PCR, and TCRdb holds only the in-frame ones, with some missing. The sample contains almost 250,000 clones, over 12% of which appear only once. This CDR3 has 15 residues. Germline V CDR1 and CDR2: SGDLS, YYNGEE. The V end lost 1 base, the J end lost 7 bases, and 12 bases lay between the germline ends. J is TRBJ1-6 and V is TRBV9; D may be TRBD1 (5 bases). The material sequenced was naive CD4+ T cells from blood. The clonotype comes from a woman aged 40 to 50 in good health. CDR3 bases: TGTGCCAGCAGCGTACGCGGGGCAGGGAATTCACCCCTCCACTTT. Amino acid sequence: CASSVRGAGNSPLHF.